This TCR beta chain was identified in a study of CD8+ T cells in alopecia areata. On the study more broadly: Those patients who were treated received oral tofacitinib, which was given at 5 to 10 mg twice daily for moderate-to-severe alopecia areata. Study-wide findings and caveats: Lesional scalp, notably in alopecia totalis/universalis, had clonality above that of normal scalp.

Those with alopecia areata gave lesional scalp punch biopsies and peripheral blood. This CDR3 contains 15 residues. V was cut by 4 bases and J by 3 bases, with 16 bases left in between. Germline loops: CDR1 SGHDT, CDR2 YYEEEE. In regard to this clone: Its antigen is unidentified.

RNA extraction and reverse transcription yielded cDNA as sequencing template. TCRdb keeps only in-frame clones here, not all; method: immunoSEQ multiplex PCR. The table includes roughly 250,000 clones, roughly two thirds detected once. This rearrangement joins TRBV5-6 to TRBJ1-2; D is unclear. The sample here was CD4+ T cells sorted from blood, taken at week 0. The clonotype was recovered from a human donor with alopecia areata. This chain's CDR3 is CASSRGSRRDYGYTF. CDR3 DNA sequence: TGTGCCAGCAGCCGAGGGAGCCGAAGGGACTATGGCTACACCTTC.